Given below is one TCR beta chain in context. The antigen is undetermined. The source of the sample is a study of T-cell memory formation after mild COVID-19. TCRdb used MiXCR to reprocess the 5' RACE reads, holding one entry per CDR3 protein. The sample holds a few hundred thousand distinct CDR3 sequences, 16% seen once. CDR3 length equals 14 residues. Study observations and caveats: CD4+ contracting clones were found mainly in CM and EM, and CD8+ ones in EMRA.

The sequence was obtained from a man in his late teens or twenties who had mild COVID-19 (a few samples of this study predate the infection). Cell type and time point are not known. The sample comprised PBMCs or a T cell subset sorted from them (not recorded which). The rearrangement joins TRBV21-1 to TRBJ2-5; the table assigns TRBD1, which was not confirmed against the DNA. TRBV21-1 is a documented pseudogene. Here the CDR3 DNA reads TGTGCCAGCAGCAAATGGGGACAGCAAGAGACCCAGTACTTC. This encodes CASSKWGQQETQYF.